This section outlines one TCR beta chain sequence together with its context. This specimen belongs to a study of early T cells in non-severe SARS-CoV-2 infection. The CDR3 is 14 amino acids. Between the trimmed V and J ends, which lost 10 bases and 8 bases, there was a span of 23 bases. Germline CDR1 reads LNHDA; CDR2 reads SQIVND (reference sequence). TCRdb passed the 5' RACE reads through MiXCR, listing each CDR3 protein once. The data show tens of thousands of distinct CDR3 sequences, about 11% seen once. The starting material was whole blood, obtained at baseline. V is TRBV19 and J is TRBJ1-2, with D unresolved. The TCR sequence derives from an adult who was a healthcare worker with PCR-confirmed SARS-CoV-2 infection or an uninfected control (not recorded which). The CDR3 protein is CAIQTEGGPGGYTF. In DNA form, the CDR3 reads TGTGCCATCCAGACGGAGGGCGGGCCGGGGGGCTACACCTTC. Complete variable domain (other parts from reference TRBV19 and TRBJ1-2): DGGITQSPKYLFRKEGQNVTLSCEQNLNHDAMYWYRQDPGQGLRLIYYSQIVNDFQKGDIAEGYSVSREKKESFPLTVTSAQKNPTAFYLCAIQTEGGPGGYTFGSGTRLTVV.